Below, 31 T cell receptor beta chains from the same sample are listed, as sequenced in a study of STAT5B mutations in CD4+ large granular lymphocyte leukemia. The data were produced by immunoSEQ multiplex PCR, yet TCRdb's version contains in-frame clones alone and is incomplete. Of about 48,000 clones listed, approximately 70% were seen once; the top ten hold about 1.5%. The sample was CD4+ T cells from blood buffy coats. Receptor source: a human donor in good health.

As regards this clone: Different DNA sequences within this sample yield the same CDR3. This rearrangement joins TRBV7-9 to TRBJ2-3, with 9 positions matching TRBD2. The V segment lost 1 base and the J segment 3 bases; nucleotides outside the gene matches: 5. Looked up from germline, CDR1 is SEHNR and CDR2 is FQNEAQ (reference sequence). The CDR3 has 16 residues. Here the CDR3 reads CASSLVLAGVTDTQYF. As DNA, the CDR3 is TGTGCCAGCAGCTTAGTATTAGCGGGGGTAACAGATACGCAGTATTTT.

This clone showed up just a few times. This sequence joins TRBV5-1 and TRBJ1-2; D unresolved. V was shortened by 1 base and J by 3 bases, with 4 bases between the two germline ends. Germline lookup yields CDR1 SGHRS and CDR2 YFSETQ. This CDR3 is 12 amino acids long. Here the CDR3 DNA reads TGCGCCAGCAGCTTGACAGACTATGGCTACACCTTC. Its protein is CASSLTDYGYTF. The full variable domain, completed using reference TRBV5-1 and TRBJ1-2, is KAGVTQTPRYLIKTRGQQVTLSCSPISGHRSVSWYQQTPGQGLQFLFEYFSETQRNKGNFPGRFSGRQFSNSRSEMNVSTLELGDSALYLCASSLTDYGYTFGSGTRLTVV.

The chain is built from TRBV18 and TRBJ2-7; 9 bases line up with TRBD2. The germline V gene has CDR1 KGHSH and CDR2 LQKENI. The CDR3 runs to 17 residues. Trimming took 3 bases from V and 1 from J; bases not matched to a gene: 10. DNA of the CDR3: TGTGCCAGCTCACCCCCGAATGCGGGGGGGCGGTCCTACGAGCAGTACTTC. Encoded protein: CASSPPNAGGRSYEQYF.

The chain recombines TRBV6-1 with TRBJ1-1; TRBD1 is a possible D gene (5 bases). Deletions cut 2 bases from V and 7 bases from J, with 14 bases between. Germline values: CDR1 MNHNS, CDR2 SASEGT. The CDR3 sequence is 14 residues long. For the CDR3, the DNA is TGTGCCAGCAGTGAATTAGGGGTTACACGTGAAGCTTTCTTT. Translation: CASSELGVTREAFF.

This chain uses TRBV1 with TRBJ2-1; TRBD2, the table's D call, lacks a check against the DNA. TRBV1 is a pseudogene segment. CDR3 length: 14 amino acids. The CDR3 DNA is TGCACCAGCAGCCTGAAATTGGGAGGCGATGAGCAGTTCTTC. This translates into CTSSLKLGGDEQFF.

The chain has TRBV5-1 and TRBJ2-3, with 7 bases fitting TRBD1. Germline V lookup: CDR1 SGHRS, CDR2 YFSETQ. The trim removed 3 bases at V and 3 bases at J, leaving 4 bases unmatched. The CDR3 covers 14 residues. The DNA of the CDR3 is TGCGCCAGCAGCTCAGGGACAGCGACAGATACGCAGTATTTT. It yields the protein CASSSGTATDTQYF.

This chain connects TRBV7-2 to TRBJ1-2; weak D call: TRBD1 (5 bases). Looked up from germline, CDR1 is SGHTA and CDR2 is FQGNSA. The CDR3 loop spans 13 amino acids. Deletions cut 4 bases from V and 4 bases from J, with 10 bases between. The CDR3 loop reads CASSSQGTYGYTF. The CDR3 coding sequence is TGTGCCAGCAGCTCCCAGGGCACCTATGGCTACACCTTC.

This clone was seen only a few times. The V and J genes are TRBV27 and TRBJ2-5; a possible D gene is TRBD2 (6 bases). CDR3 length: 13 amino acids. CDR1 MNHEY and CDR2 SMNVEV come from the germline V gene (reference sequence). V lost 6 bases, J lost 1 base, and 9 bases lay in between. CDR3 residues: CASRVAVQETQYF. The CDR3 region has the DNA TGTGCCAGCAGAGTAGCGGTCCAAGAGACCCAGTACTTC.

This rearrangement joins TRBV15 to TRBJ1-2, with TRBD1 matching over 10 bases. Germline trimming cut 1 base from V and 4 bases from J; bases unmatched to any gene: 6. This CDR3 region has 16 residues. Looked up from germline, CDR1 is LNHNV and CDR2 is YYDKDF (reference sequence). The CDR3 nucleotides are TGTGCCACCAGCAGAGGGGGACAGGGGACGGCCTATGGCTACACCTTC. Its protein is CATSRGGQGTAYGYTF.

The V and J genes are TRBV30 and TRBJ2-5, with D perhaps TRBD2 (6 bases). The CDR3 is 15 amino acids. The V and J ends lost 1 base and 2 bases respectively, with 14 bases between them. Germline CDR1 is GTSNPN and CDR2 is SVGIG (reference sequence). The chain's CDR3 is CAWSGGVLVQETQYF. DNA of the CDR3: TGTGCCTGGAGTGGCGGGGTACTAGTTCAAGAGACCCAGTACTTC.

The table lists this clone with a few counts. The rearrangement uses TRBV19 and TRBJ1-5; D gene unclear. The ends were cut back, 4 bases at V and 7 bases at J, with 8 bases in the middle. Germline V gives CDR1 LNHDA, CDR2 SQIVND (reference sequence). This CDR3 is 12 amino acids long. CDR3 residues: CASSTYKQPQHF. The CDR3 bases are TGTGCCAGTAGTACATACAAGCAGCCCCAGCATTTT.

The CDR3 loop is CASSEARGTNEKLFF. CDR3 DNA: TGTGCCAGCAGTGAGGCCAGGGGGACTAATGAAAAACTGTTTTTT. The genes are TRBV6-1 and TRBJ1-4; 7 positions match TRBD1. V shed 3 bases and J 2 bases; nucleotides not matched to a gene: 3. CDR3 size: 15 residues. Germline CDR1 is MNHNS and CDR2 is SASEGT.

In its sample, this clone was seen once. The chain couples TRBV7-2 to TRBJ2-5, with D maybe TRBD2 (7 bases). There are 17 residues in the CDR3. Germline-derived CDR1 and CDR2 are SGHTA and FQGNSA. Trimming shortened V by 1 base and J by 2 bases, and 17 bases separated the two germline ends. CDR3 region: CASSLGVGGGYQETQYF. CDR3 sequence (DNA): TGTGCCAGCAGCTTAGGGGTAGGGGGGGGGTATCAAGAGACCCAGTACTTC.

This clone came up a few times. J is TRBJ2-2 and V is TRBV30; no clear D. The CDR3 sequence is 12 residues long. Germline assignment: CDR1 GTSNPN and CDR2 SVGIG (reference sequence). The V end was cut by 0 bases, the J end by 6 bases, with 5 bases between. CDR3 sequence (DNA): TGTGCCTGGAGTGTAAACGCCGGGGAGCTGTTTTTT. It yields the protein CAWSVNAGELFF. Drawing the rest from reference TRBV30 and TRBJ2-2, the complete variable domain is SQTIHQWPATLVQPVGSPLSLECTVEGTSNPNLYWYRQAAGRGLQLLFYSVGIGQISSEVPQNLSASRPQDRQFILSSKKLLLSDSGFYLCAWSVNAGELFFGEGSRLTVL.

The chain has TRBV19 and TRBJ2-2; D unresolved. There are 12 residues in the CDR3. Trimming took 5 bases from V and 7 from J, leaving 8 bases between them. Germline lookup yields CDR1 LNHDA and CDR2 SQIVND (reference sequence). Here the CDR3 DNA reads TGTGCCAGTAGTGACAACGGCGGGGAGCTGTTTTTT. Its translation is CASSDNGGELFF. Full variable domain (rest looked up from reference TRBV19 and TRBJ2-2): DGGITQSPKYLFRKEGQNVTLSCEQNLNHDAMYWYRQDPGQGLRLIYYSQIVNDFQKGDIAEGYSVSREKKESFPLTVTSAQKNPTAFYLCASSDNGGELFFGEGSRLTVL.

This chain uses TRBV6-1 with TRBJ2-2, with D unclear. CDR1 is MNHNS, CDR2 SASEGT, per germline. The CDR3 extends over 14 amino acids. Trimming removed 6 bases from V and 5 bases from J, with 13 bases in between. The CDR3: CASSQNHGTGELFF. CDR3 sequence (DNA): TGTGCCAGCAGCCAAAACCACGGGACCGGGGAGCTGTTTTTT.

The genes are TRBV4-2 and TRBJ1-4; the match to TRBD1 covers 7 bases. This CDR3 is 17 amino acids long. The germline V gene encodes CDR1 LGHNA and CDR2 YNFKEQ. Trimming removed 1 base from V and 7 bases from J; junction bases left unmatched: 12. In DNA, the CDR3 is TGTGCCAGCAGCCAAGGGAGCACCGGGACAGATATTGAAAAACTGTTTTTT. Amino acids: CASSQGSTGTDIEKLFF.

This chain joins TRBV5-4 and TRBJ2-5; tentative D call: TRBD1 (6 bases). CDR3 length: 15 amino acids. Germline lookup yields CDR1 SGHNT and CDR2 YYREEE (reference sequence). V dropped 5 bases and J dropped 5 bases, with 19 bases sitting between them. The CDR3: CASSSWTESSETQYF. The CDR3 DNA reads as TGTGCCAGCAGTTCGTGGACAGAAAGCTCGGAGACCCAGTACTTC.

The rearrangement joins TRBV7-8 to TRBJ2-5, with 8 bases identical to TRBD2. The CDR3 is 13 residues long. V was pared by 3 bases and J by 5 bases, with 2 bases of the junction left unmatched. Germline-derived CDR1 and CDR2 are SGHVS and FQNEAQ. For the CDR3, the DNA is TGTGCCAGCAGCTTTTCGGGGGGGGAGACCCAGTACTTC. Its translation: CASSFSGGETQYF.

This clone was seen only a few times. V is TRBV27 and J is TRBJ1-1; tentative D call: TRBD1 (6 bases). Germline V CDR1 and CDR2: MNHEY, SMNVEV (reference sequence). The CDR3 has 14 residues. V lost 5 bases, J lost 6 bases, and 16 bases lay in between. The CDR3 coding sequence is TGTGCCAGCAGTCACAGAGCAGGGGACCCTGAAGCTTTCTTT. The encoded protein is CASSHRAGDPEAFF.

This sequence joins TRBV13 and TRBJ1-5; no clear D. The V end was cut by 2 bases, the J end by 4 bases, with 9 bases between. The CDR3 loop spans 14 amino acids. The germline gives CDR1 PRHDT, CDR2 FYEKMQ (reference sequence). This CDR3 reads CASSLPAQNQPQHF. The CDR3 DNA reads as TGTGCCAGCAGCTTACCGGCACAGAATCAGCCCCAGCATTTT.

The V gene is TRBV2, the J gene TRBJ2-5; D gene unclear. CDR1 is SNHLY, CDR2 FYNNEI, per germline. CDR3 size: 11 residues. The V gene lost 7 bases and the J gene lost 4 bases, with 7 bases spanning the gap. The CDR3 loop is CASKYGETQYF. The CDR3 DNA sequence: TGTGCCAGCAAGTACGGAGAGACCCAGTACTTC. The variable domain in full, with the rest retrieved from reference TRBV2 and TRBJ2-5, is EPEVTQTPSHQVTQMGQEVILRCVPISNHLYFYWYRQILGQKVEFLVSFYNNEISEKSEIFDDQFSVERPDGSNFTLKIRSTKLEDSAMYFCASKYGETQYFGPGTRLLVL.

The chain has TRBV15 and TRBJ2-7; D not resolved. V dropped 1 base and J dropped 3 bases, with 7 bases sitting between them. The CDR3 contains 13 residues. Per the germline V gene, CDR1 is LNHNV and CDR2 is YYDKDF (reference sequence). The CDR3 sequence is CATSRGDSYEQYF. In nucleotides, the CDR3 is TGTGCCACCAGCAGAGGGGATAGCTACGAGCAGTACTTC. The variable domain in full, completed from reference TRBV15 and TRBJ2-7, reads DAMVIQNPRYQVTQFGKPVTLSCSQTLNHNVMYWYQQKSSQAPKLLFHYYDKDFNNEADTPDNFQSRRPNTSFCFLDIRSPGLGDTAMYLCATSRGDSYEQYFGPGTRLTVT.

This clone showed up just a few times. The rearrangement uses TRBV10-3 and TRBJ1-1; no definite D call. Trimming pared 7 bases from V and 7 bases from J, leaving 10 bases between. Per the germline V gene, CDR1 is ENHRY and CDR2 is SYGVKD. The CDR3 covers 11 residues. CDR3 region: CAIMAEGEAFF. In DNA form, the CDR3 reads TGTGCCATCATGGCAGAAGGTGAAGCTTTCTTT.

The genes are TRBV5-6 and TRBJ2-4, with TRBD1 as a possible D gene (6 bases). Germline V gene data show CDR1 as SGHDT and CDR2 as YYEEEE. V lost 2 bases and J 6 bases, leaving 9 bases between the germline ends. The CDR3 spans 13 residues. The CDR3 loop is CASSLGRGNIQYF. In nucleotides, the CDR3 is TGTGCCAGCAGCTTAGGCAGGGGAAACATTCAGTACTTC. The whole variable domain, remainder taken from reference TRBV5-6 and TRBJ2-4, is DAGVTQSPTHLIKTRGQQVTLRCSPKSGHDTVSWYQQALGQGPQFIFQYYEEEERQRGNFPDRFSGHQFPNYSSELNVNALLLGDSALYLCASSLGRGNIQYFGAGTRLSVL.

The chain couples TRBV2 to TRBJ2-5; 12 bases are shared with TRBD2. The ends lost 4 bases at V and 5 bases at J; junction bases unmatched: 11. This CDR3 region has 17 residues. Germline assignment: CDR1 SNHLY and CDR2 FYNNEI. The CDR3 DNA reads TGTGCCAGCAGTGTGGCGTCTAGCGGGGGGGCCAGGGAGACCCAGTACTTC. It encodes CASSVASSGGARETQYF.

The chain is built from TRBV7-2 and TRBJ2-1; 9 nucleotides align to TRBD1. This CDR3 contains 16 residues. Trimming removed 0 bases from V and 7 bases from J; junction bases left unmatched: 7. The germline gives CDR1 SGHTA, CDR2 FQGNSA. CDR3 residues: CASSLAGPGTGNEQFF. The CDR3 DNA reads as TGTGCCAGCAGCTTAGCGGGACCCGGGACAGGGAATGAGCAGTTCTTC.

The V call is TRBV18, the J call TRBJ2-7; a weak D match, TRBD1 (6 bases). CDR3 length equals 13 residues. V was shortened by 3 bases and J by 5 bases, with 11 bases between the two germline ends. Germline V gene sequence: CDR1 KGHSH, CDR2 LQKENI. This chain's CDR3 is CASSPTGWDEQYF. For the CDR3, the DNA is TGTGCCAGCTCACCGACAGGATGGGACGAGCAGTACTTC. The full variable domain, with the rest looked up from reference TRBV18 and TRBJ2-7, is NAGVMQNPRHLVRRRGQEARLRCSPMKGHSHVYWYRQLPEEGLKFMVYLQKENIIDESGMPKERFSAEFPKEGPSILRIQQVVRGDSAAYFCASSPTGWDEQYFGPGTRLTVT.

V is TRBV7-3 and J is TRBJ1-2; D may be TRBD1 (5 bases). Germline loops: CDR1 SGHTA, CDR2 FQGTGA. The CDR3 is 14 amino acids. V was cut by 5 bases and J by 2 bases, with 12 bases left in between. DNA of the CDR3: TGTGCCAGCAGCCCCCCCAGGGTAAACTATGGCTACACCTTC. It encodes CASSPPRVNYGYTF.

The V gene is TRBV28, the J gene TRBJ1-2; 8 nucleotides align to TRBD1. The CDR3 spans 14 residues. V shed 6 bases and J 7 bases; nucleotides not matched to a gene: 10. Germline values: CDR1 MDHEN, CDR2 SYDVKM. For the CDR3, the DNA is TGTGCCAGCAGAACCCCAGGGGGCGCCGGTGGCTACACCTTC. It translates to CASRTPGGAGGYTF.

V is TRBV7-8 and J is TRBJ2-7; 9 bases fit TRBD1. This CDR3 contains 14 residues. Germline V gene sequence: CDR1 SGHVS, CDR2 FQNEAQ. V was clipped by 5 bases and J by 9 bases; unmatched bases: 11. The CDR3: CASSPTEQGAAQYV. The CDR3 region has the DNA TGTGCCAGCAGCCCTACCGAACAGGGGGCGGCGCAGTACGTC.